This record concerns one T cell receptor beta chain sequence. This clonotype was counted only a few times. There is no known antigen for this receptor. No clone much larger than this one lies a single base away; base qualities are absent. Systemically healthy Caucasian individuals from Russia, around 38 in total and aged roughly 6 to 100 years, were included as donors. Roughly 9 milliliters of peripheral blood were drawn from each donor into EDTA-treated Vacutainer tubes. Ficoll-Paque density-gradient centrifugation was used to isolate PBMCs, with at least 6.5 million obtained per sample. Total RNA, at least 5.5 micrograms per sample, was extracted from PBMCs with Trizol reagent. For every donor, an aliquot of PBMCs went through flow cytometry to measure the percentages of naive CD45RAhigh/CD27high T cells. The CDR3 sequence holds 15 residues, the cysteine and phenylalanine included. The only DNA kept is the CDR3, 45 bases in frame from the first base. V loses 6 bases of germline sequence and J loses 3 bases, and the interval between the two ends is 16 bases.

The data were taken from a study of blood T cells in healthy people across ages (dated by TCRdb to 2013 to 2016). Notes on the research overall: Template switching captured roughly one uniquely barcoded TCR beta cDNA molecule per two T cells in model experiments. To track age-related changes in TCR beta repertoire diversity, the study relied on deep sequencing normalized with unique cDNA molecular identifiers. The donors were divided into four age groups: young (average approximately 17 years), middle-aged (over 35), aged (roughly 60) and long-lived (82). Two additional independent replicas of 1 million unique cDNA reads from the same blood draw were analyzed for two donors (one aged 18 to 30 and one aged 80 or older).

What the authors observed across the whole study: There was a strong correlation between observed TCR beta diversity and the percentage of naive T cells measured by flow cytometry. Because donor CMV infection status was unknown, age-related changes in expanded clonotypes were potentially confounded. Compared with the aged group, the long-lived group had more naive CD4+ T cells, fewer expanded clones and increased TCR diversity, suggesting age selection. Estimates of total diversity from one million sequenced T cells were regarded as lower bounds and underestimates. As age increased, observed TCR beta diversity per million T cells dropped in a roughly linear way, and a significant reduction was already evident by age around 41. Conclusive comparison of naive and antigen-experienced compartments was prevented by the profiling of bulk unsorted PBMCs.

Library preparation was by 5' RACE. TCRdb names Illumina HiSeq 2500 as the instrument used. A second PCR of roughly 6 to 11 cycles was run with a J-beta primer mix and a sample-barcoded 5' primer. A template-switch 5' adaptor carrying 12 random nucleotides introduced a unique molecular identifier onto each TCR beta cDNA molecule. Each sample yielded at least 2.5 million CDR3-containing paired-end reads. All of the RNA was converted into first-strand cDNA using the Mint cDNA synthesis kit, with a TRBC-specific oligonucleotide serving as the primer. Following uracil-DNA glycosylase treatment, all cDNA underwent a first 18-cycle PCR with the universal primers M1SS and BC2_uni_R. Turning to the authors' computational methods: For normalization, 1 million high-quality reads, each with a distinct molecular identifier, were randomly selected from each sample. Instead of being binned into consensus sequences, reads with shared molecular identifiers were discarded. MiTCR, set to a Q25 quality threshold and the strictest error-elimination algorithm, was used for CDR3 identification, clonotype clustering and error correction. Lower-bound total TCR beta diversity was estimated with a nonparametric unseen species model using Euler transformation. The public reads were reanalyzed by TCRdb: fastp trimming at Q25, MiXCR alignment, in-frame beta chains only. Every distinct CDR3 protein forms one entry, paired with its most common genes and DNA. These V and J calls rely on TCRdb rather than the paper's analysis. Across this sample there are more than 1,000,000 distinct CDR3 sequences, with approximately 26% seen only once. The ten most abundant clones make up around 0.7% of the sample.

This same sample was also taken into another study, of T cells of mothers and their children. The other study reports the following: Nine systemically healthy Caucasian individuals, comprising three mothers and their six children, were included as donors. cDNA synthesis used all of the extracted RNA, with 1.5 ug of RNA in each 15 ul reaction. In the second PCR, the M1S primer introduced both the sample barcodes and 2-4 random nucleotides. Over 8.5 million TCR beta CDR3 reads came from each mother, compared with a few million reads from each child. Thymic selection similarly shapes TCR recombination output in related and unrelated pairs, with minor effect from inherited differences. Normalized repertoire overlap in related mother-child pairs was always slightly higher than in unrelated mother-child pairs, but the difference was never significant. No persistent microchimeric T cell clones were detected, at a sensitivity of approximately 90 clones per million clonotypes. The study used deep NGS to compare TCR beta repertoires of mothers and children, seeking features distinguishing related mother-child pairs from unrelated individuals. Mothers averaged about 37 +/- 4 years of age and children averaged around 10 +/- 4 years. Libraries were sequenced on Illumina HiSeq 2000 with 100+100 nt paired-end reads after adapter ligation with NEBNext reagents. Mother and child libraries were prepared a month apart and sequenced in separate runs to prevent cross-contamination. Each donor had between 500,000 and 2,000,000 distinct TCR beta clonotypes identified. Naive TCR beta clonotypes were estimated from low-frequency clonotypes matched to each donor's FACS-determined naive share, without sorting.

The TCR sequence derives from a girl aged 2 to 9 in good health. Material: blood. The chain couples TRBV12-3 or TRBV12-4 to TRBJ2-3, and the D gene may be TRBD2, 6 bases matching. The CDR3 is CASRQGLLRTDTQYF. The sequence in DNA is TGTGCCAGCAGGCAGGGACTCCTCCGGACAGATACGCAGTATTTT.